This is a list of T cell receptor beta chains from one sample in a study of T cells after yellow fever vaccination. TCRdb re-called the 5' RACE reads with MiXCR, one entry per CDR3 protein. Of roughly 350,000 distinct CDR3 sequences listed, approximately 4% are singletons. This specimen was PBMCs, taken 5 days after the yellow fever booster vaccination. Receptors were obtained from a man aged 18 to 35 who received the YFV17D yellow fever vaccine. The CDR3 runs from the conserved cysteine through the conserved F or W. The D gene is left open where the match is weak. Clone size, where shown, is once, few, many, or a class for clones that have expanded.

j_gene | d_gene | v_gene | abundance | CDR3nt | CDR3aa
TRBJ2-3 | TRBD2 | TRBV10-3 | many | TGTGCCATGGGGCGGGGGGCGCAGTATTTT | CAMGRGAQYF
TRBJ2-3 | . | TRBV6-5 | few | TGTGCCAGCGGGGGCCGACGATTTAGAGATACGCAGTATTTT | CASGGRRFRDTQYF
TRBJ2-5 | . | TRBV11-3 | many | TGTGCCAGCAGCTTAGCCGATCAAGAGACCCAGTACTTC | CASSLADQETQYF
TRBJ1-5 | . | TRBV5-1 | few | TGCGCCAGCAGCTTGGCAACAGGAAATCAGCCCCAGCATTTT | CASSLATGNQPQHF
TRBJ1-6 | . | TRBV18 | . | TGTGCCAGCTCACCAGAGAGGCTAGCGGCCCTCCACTTT | CASSPERLAALHF
TRBJ2-3 | TRBD2 | TRBV7-2 | . | TGTGCCAGCAGGGTGAGCGGGGTAAAGGCAGATACGCAGTATTTT | CASRVSGVKADTQYF
TRBJ2-4 | TRBD1 | TRBV19 | . | TGTGCCAGTAGTACCCGTTTTGAGACAGGGTTGGACATTCAGTACTTC | CASSTRFETGLDIQYF
TRBJ1-3 | . | TRBV5-1 | . | TGCGCCAGCAGCGTTGGAAACACCATATATTTT | CASSVGNTIYF
TRBJ2-7 | TRBD1 | TRBV3-1 | . | TGTGCCAGCAGCCTCCGGACAGGGTTAACCTACGAGCAGTACTTC | CASSLRTGLTYEQYF
TRBJ2-5 | . | TRBV28 | many | TGTGCCAGCAGTCCCTCGCCCGGGATTCAAGAGACCCAGTACTTC | CASSPSPGIQETQYF
TRBJ1-5 | . | TRBV2 | few | TGTGCCAGCAGCCCTCAGGGAAAGCAGCCCCAGCATTTT | CASSPQGKQPQHF
TRBJ2-3 | . | TRBV18 | many | TGTGCCAGCTCACCGTCGAAGGGAGACACAGATACGCAGTATTTT | CASSPSKGDTDTQYF
TRBJ1-3 | . | TRBV3-1 | . | TGTGCCAGCAGCCAACCGACAGGCAGCTCTGGAAACACCATATATTTT | CASSQPTGSSGNTIYF
TRBJ1-3 | . | TRBV4-1 | few | TGCGCCAGCAGCCAAGATAAGGCCAGCTCTGGAAACACCATATATTTT | CASSQDKASSGNTIYF
TRBJ2-7 | TRBD1 | TRBV20-1 | few | TGCAGTGCTAGAAGGGGACAGTCCTACGAGCAGTACTTC | CSARRGQSYEQYF
TRBJ2-7 | . | TRBV12-3/TRBV12-4 | few | TGTGCCAGCAGCACCGGGACCGACTCCTGGGAGTACTTC | CASSTGTDSWEYF
TRBJ1-5 | . | TRBV7-9 | few | TGTGCCAGCAGCTCGACCGAGAAAGACAGAGTCAATCAGCCCCAGCATTTT | CASSSTEKDRVNQPQHF
TRBJ2-5 | . | TRBV5-1 | few | TGCGCCAGCAGGGTTACGGGAACCGAGGCCCAGTACTTC | CASRVTGTEAQYF
TRBJ2-4 | TRBD1 | TRBV7-2 | few | TGTGCCAGCAGCCGAGCGGCGCAGGGGGAAAACATTCAGTACTTC | CASSRAAQGENIQYF
TRBJ2-2 | . | TRBV7-3 | few | TGTGCCAGCAGCTTCGCCCCAAGCGGGGAGCTGTTTTTT | CASSFAPSGELFF
TRBJ2-5 | TRBD1 | TRBV5-1 | few | TGCGCCAGCAGCGAGACAGGGTTCTGGGAGACCCAGTACTTC | CASSETGFWETQYF
TRBJ1-2 | . | TRBV12-3/TRBV12-4 | few | TGTGCCAGCAGTTTTGGGGAGGCTGGCTACACCTTC | CASSFGEAGYTF
TRBJ2-5 | . | TRBV20-1 | few | TGCAGTGCTTCCCGGTTGGTTGGCGAAGAGACCCAGTACTTC | CSASRLVGEETQYF
TRBJ2-5 | TRBD2 | TRBV5-4 | many | TGTGCCAGCAGGGCGACTAGCGGGGGGGTTGAGACCCAGTACTTC | CASRATSGGVETQYF
TRBJ2-1 | . | TRBV7-2 | few | TGTGCCAGCTCCCTCCATGGGGGGGGCCCTGAGCAGTTCTTC | CASSLHGGGPEQFF
TRBJ1-5 | TRBD1 | TRBV15 | few | TGTGCCACCAGCGACCGTGCAGGGGGCGTCGTCCAGCCCCAGCATTTT | CATSDRAGGVVQPQHF
TRBJ2-3 | TRBD2 | TRBV18 | few | TGTGCCAGCTCACCACGGACTAGCGGGGACCGGGGAGATACGCAGTATTTT | CASSPRTSGDRGDTQYF
TRBJ1-1 | TRBD1 | TRBV7-2 | few | TGTGCCAGCAGCTTGGAGGGACAGCTTAACACTGAAGCTTTCTTT | CASSLEGQLNTEAFF
TRBJ2-7 | TRBD2 | TRBV11-2 | few | TGTGCCAGCAGCCCCGCTAGCGGGGGCTTTCCGGAGCAGTACTTC | CASSPASGGFPEQYF
TRBJ2-5 | . | TRBV7-2 | many | TGTGCCAGCAGCGGGAGTGGGGCGGGGACCTCGTCGACCCAGTACTTC | CASSGSGAGTSSTQYF
TRBJ2-3 | TRBD1 | TRBV11-1 | few | TGTGCCAGCAGATCGAGGGGACAGGGGACAGATACGCAGTATTTT | CASRSRGQGTDTQYF
TRBJ1-2 | TRBD1 | TRBV4-1 | few | TGCGCCAGCAGCCTGGGGACAGGGCAGAATGGCTACACCTTC | CASSLGTGQNGYTF
TRBJ2-5 | . | TRBV20-1 | few | TGCAGTGCCGGTAGGGGGAAGGAGACCCAGTACTTC | CSAGRGKETQYF
TRBJ2-1 | . | TRBV18 | few | TGTGCCAGCTCACCAATGGGACAAAGCTCCTACAATGAGCAGTTCTTC | CASSPMGQSSYNEQFF
TRBJ1-1 | . | TRBV19 | . | TGTGCCAGTAGTATAATGGCCCAGGCGAACACTGAAGCTTTCTTT | CASSIMAQANTEAFF
TRBJ2-3 | TRBD2 | TRBV5-1 | many | TGCGCCAGCAGTCCTCGAGGGACTAGCAGCTCCACAGATACGCAGTATTTT | CASSPRGTSSSTDTQYF
TRBJ2-7 | TRBD1 | TRBV27 | . | TGTGCCAGCACCTCTCTGACAGGGGGGATCCGCTTTTCCTACGAGCAGTACTTC | CASTSLTGGIRFSYEQYF